This T cell receptor (beta chain) was identified in a study of T cell changes during pregnancy in multiple sclerosis. Germline V gene data show CDR1 as LNHDA and CDR2 as SQIVND (reference sequence). Trimming stripped 3 bases from V and 0 bases from J, with 18 bases between. The CDR3 covers 18 residues. The method was immunoSEQ multiplex PCR; TCRdb's version includes in-frame clones alone and lacks a portion of them. The sample yields about 48,000 clones, 88% seen once. The rearrangement uses TRBV19 and TRBJ1-5; perhaps TRBD1 as D (5 bases). This clonotype was obtained from a female donor with multiple sclerosis, enrolled in a pregnancy study. The material was CD4+ T cells from peripheral blood mononuclear cells, obtained in the second trimester of pregnancy. CDR3 sequence (DNA): TGTGCCAGTAGTATGAACGAACGACAGCCCCATAGCAATCAGCCCCAGCATTTT. Translation gives CASSMNERQPHSNQPQHF.